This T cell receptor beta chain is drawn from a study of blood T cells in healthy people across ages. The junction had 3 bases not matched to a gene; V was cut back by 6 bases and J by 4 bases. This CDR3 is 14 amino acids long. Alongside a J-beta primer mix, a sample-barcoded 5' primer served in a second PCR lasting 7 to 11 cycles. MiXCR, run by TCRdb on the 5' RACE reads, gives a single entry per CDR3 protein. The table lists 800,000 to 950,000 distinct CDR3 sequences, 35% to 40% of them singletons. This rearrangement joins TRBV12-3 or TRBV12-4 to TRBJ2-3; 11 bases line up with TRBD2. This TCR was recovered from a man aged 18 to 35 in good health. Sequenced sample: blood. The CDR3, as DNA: TGTGCCAGCAGGAATAGCGGGGGGGCAGATACGCAGTATTTT. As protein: CASRNSGGADTQYF.